This T cell receptor (beta chain) was captured in a study of T cells in Graves' hyperthyroidism and ophthalmopathy. Germline V gene data show CDR1 as SGHVS and CDR2 as FQNEAQ. V shed 5 bases and J shed 8 bases, with 10 bases lying between them. There are 11 residues in the CDR3. Researchers amplified the TCR beta CDR3 regions from RNA transcripts. HTBI primers drove first-round RT-PCR of the TCR CDR3. TCRdb itself ran the multiplex PCR reads through MiXCR, one entry per CDR3 protein. The profile shows 480,000 or so distinct CDR3 sequences, 35% to 50% of them singletons. Sample: peripheral blood or thyroid tissue (not recorded which). The gene calls are TRBV7-8 and TRBJ2-7, with D hard to call. The TCR originated in an adult woman with Graves' disease, either hyperthyroidism or ophthalmopathy (not recorded which). The CDR3 sequence is CASSGRKQQYF. The CDR3 DNA reads as TGTGCCAGCAGCGGGCGAAAGCAGCAGTACTTC.